This is a list of T cell receptor beta chains from one sample in a study of T cell repertoires in cytomegalovirus infection. MiXCR was run by TCRdb on the reads, yielding one entry per CDR3 protein. The sample has 400,000 to 550,000 distinct CDR3 sequences, approximately 11% seen once. Sequenced material: PBMCs. The receptors derive from a human donor in good health (CMV status not recorded). Some clones in this sample may be carry-over from other donors' samples. Both conserved end residues are part of each CDR3. The D gene is left open where the match is weak. Not all rows give a size; the values are once, few, many and, for expanded clones, a class.

cdr3_aa | cdr3_nt | j_call | v_call | clone_size | d_call
CASRGSSGNYDEQFF | TGTGCCAGCAGGGGTAGTAGCGGGAACTACGATGAGCAGTTCTTC | TRBJ2-1 | TRBV27 | few | TRBD2
CASSIQRADTQYF | TGTGCCAGTAGTATCCAGCGGGCAGATACGCAGTATTTT | TRBJ2-3 | TRBV19 | many | -
CATQGGGGRANTGELFF | TGTGCCACCCAGGGCGGGGGGGGTCGGGCGAACACCGGGGAGCTGTTTTTT | TRBJ2-2 | TRBV6-6 | many | TRBD2
CSARGDRANHQPQHF | TGCAGTGCTAGAGGGGACAGGGCAAATCATCAGCCCCAGCATTTT | TRBJ1-5 | TRBV20-1 | few | TRBD1
CASSSPRRGNTIYF | TGTGCCAGCAGCTCACCCCGCCGCGGAAACACCATATATTTT | TRBJ1-3 | TRBV7-6 | many | -
CASSTSRSGANVLTF | TGTGCCAGCAGCACCAGTCGCTCTGGGGCCAACGTCCTGACTTTC | TRBJ2-6 | TRBV7-9 | many | -
CASSLTGTHEKLFF | TGTGCCAGCAGCCTGACTGGGACGCATGAAAAACTGTTTTTT | TRBJ1-4 | TRBV5-5 | many | -
CASSNAYGYTF | TGTGCCAGCAGCAACGCATATGGCTACACCTTC | TRBJ1-2 | TRBV3-1 | - | -
CASSLGDWTEDTQYF | TGTGCCAGCAGCTTGGGGGACTGGACGGAAGATACGCAGTATTTT | TRBJ2-3 | TRBV11-2 | many | -
CASSIGHFGMNTEAFF | TGTGCCAGCAGTATCGGACACTTCGGGATGAACACTGAAGCTTTCTTT | TRBJ1-1 | TRBV12-3/TRBV12-4 | many | -
CASSSPRLTQYF | TGTGCCAGCAGCTCCCCTAGGTTGACCCAGTACTTC | TRBJ2-5 | TRBV11-2 | many | -
CASGRMWDTQYF | TGTGCCAGCGGAAGAATGTGGGATACGCAGTATTTT | TRBJ2-3 | TRBV12-3/TRBV12-4 | many | -
CSVERGFNYGYTF | TGCAGCGTTGAAAGGGGATTTAACTATGGCTACACCTTC | TRBJ1-2 | TRBV29-1 | - | -
CASSRWGENYNEQFF | TGCGCCAGCAGCCGGTGGGGGGAAAACTACAATGAGCAGTTCTTC | TRBJ2-1 | TRBV5-1 | many | -
CASSQVRSEAFF | TGTGCCAGCAGCCAGGTTCGGAGTGAAGCTTTCTTT | TRBJ1-1 | TRBV3-1 | - | -
CASSLRESNNEQFF | TGTGCCAGCAGCTTAAGGGAGTCCAACAATGAGCAGTTCTTC | TRBJ2-1 | TRBV7-8 | - | -
CASSRPGTGSYEQYF | TGCGCCAGCAGCCGGCCTGGGACAGGATCCTACGAGCAGTACTTC | TRBJ2-7 | TRBV5-1 | - | TRBD1
CASSLKADPKYNEQFF | TGTGCCAGCAGCTTAAAGGCGGACCCGAAGTACAATGAGCAGTTCTTC | TRBJ2-1 | TRBV7-2 | many | -
CASSYSERLAGYNEQFF | TGTGCCAGCAGTTACTCGGAGCGTCTAGCGGGGTACAATGAGCAGTTCTTC | TRBJ2-1 | TRBV6-2/TRBV6-3 | many | TRBD2
CSVRLAGQPGSYEQYF | TGCAGCGTTCGACTAGCGGGGCAGCCAGGGTCCTACGAGCAGTACTTC | TRBJ2-7 | TRBV29-1 | many | TRBD2
CASSLGRLAGEETQYF | TGTGCCAGCAGCTTAGGAAGGCTAGCGGGGGAAGAGACCCAGTACTTC | TRBJ2-5 | TRBV11-3 | many | TRBD2
CASSLQGGTGQPQHF | TGTGCCAGCAGTCTGCAAGGCGGGACGGGGCAGCCCCAGCATTTT | TRBJ1-5 | TRBV27 | many | -
CASSLGSGRSSYNEQFF | TGTGCCAGCAGCTTAGGCAGCGGGAGGAGCTCCTACAATGAGCAGTTCTTC | TRBJ2-1 | TRBV11-2 | - | TRBD2
CASSITGTIGSPLHF | TGTGCCAGTAGTATAACAGGGACAATCGGGTCACCCCTCCACTTT | TRBJ1-6 | TRBV19 | - | -
CASSQDRGGLTEAFF | TGTGCCAGCAGCCAAGATCGCGGGGGCTTAACTGAAGCTTTCTTT | TRBJ1-1 | TRBV14 | few | -
CASSPYRNYGYTF | TGTGCCAGCAGCCCCTACAGGAACTATGGCTACACCTTC | TRBJ1-2 | TRBV14 | few | -
CASSPTQGARGQPQHF | TGTGCCAGCAGTCCGACTCAGGGGGCAAGAGGACAGCCCCAGCATTTT | TRBJ1-5 | TRBV6-5 | many | TRBD1
CASSEGSQPQHF | TGTGCCAGTAGTGAGGGCAGTCAGCCCCAGCATTTT | TRBJ1-5 | TRBV19 | many | -
CSARVANEQFF | TGCAGTGCTAGAGTAGCGAATGAGCAGTTCTTC | TRBJ2-1 | TRBV20-1 | many | -
CSARDRHLGSYTF | TGCAGTGCTAGAGATAGACATCTGGGGAGCTACACCTTC | TRBJ1-2 | TRBV20-1 | - | -
CASLTSPGLAGGGGTGELFF | TGCGCCAGCCTCACTAGTCCGGGACTAGCGGGAGGAGGAGGCACCGGGGAGCTGTTTTTT | TRBJ2-2 | TRBV5-1 | many | TRBD2
CATSREMTGGYGYTF | TGTGCCACCAGCAGAGAGATGACAGGAGGGTATGGCTACACCTTC | TRBJ1-2 | TRBV15 | few | -
CASSLVWGRQETQYF | TGTGCCAGCAGCTTAGTGTGGGGTCGTCAAGAGACCCAGTACTTC | TRBJ2-5 | TRBV11-2 | many | -
CASSIVGLAGGLDTQYF | TGTGCCAGTAGTATAGTGGGACTAGCGGGGGGTCTAGATACGCAGTATTTT | TRBJ2-3 | TRBV19 | - | TRBD2
CASSDGLTFYF | TGTGCCAGCAGTGACGGACTCACTTTCTACTTC | TRBJ2-5 | TRBV6-6 | - | -